The present T cell receptor beta chain was sequenced within a study of PD-L1 blockade in urothelial cancer. Study-level information: Each patient had 0 to 3 earlier chemotherapy regimens. The authors examined blood 3 weeks (second dose) and 6 weeks after treatment start.

CDR3 length: 14 residues. Germline CDR1 reads SGDLS; CDR2 reads YYNGEE. Germline trimming cut 2 bases from V and 4 bases from J; bases unmatched to any gene: 5. Findings of the study overall: By 3 weeks, tumor-associated blood clones had expanded more in durable-benefit patients.

As for time point: pretreatment peripheral blood. Clones were sequenced by immunoSEQ multiplex PCR, and TCRdb holds only the in-frame ones, with some missing. The profile shows around 92,000 clones, 80% to 90% of them singletons. In the case of this clone: What it binds is not known.

Material: PBMCs, obtained around atezolizumab (anti-PD-L1) treatment. This receptor was obtained from a woman older than 75 with urothelial cancer. The rearrangement links TRBV9 to TRBJ1-2, with 7 nucleotides matching TRBD1. The CDR3 protein is CASSVGQTSYGYTF. The CDR3 nucleotides read TGTGCCAGCAGCGTGGGACAGACCTCCTATGGCTACACCTTC.